This T cell receptor (beta chain) derives from a study of PD-1 blockade in mismatch repair-deficient tumors. Across the whole study: Patients had about 13 mismatch repair-deficient cancer types and were previously treated and progressing.

Every patient had mismatch repair deficiency by PCR or immunohistochemistry. Three pembrolizumab responders had their TCRs sequenced. The J segment lost 8 bases and the V segment lost 2 bases, leaving 2 bases of the junction unmatched. The germline V gene encodes CDR1 SGDLS and CDR2 YYNGEE. The CDR3 extends over 13 amino acids. Data came from immunoSEQ multiplex PCR; TCRdb stores just in-frame clones and leaves some out. This table has 15,000 to 20,000 clones, nearly 85% appearing once. On this clone: Its antigen is currently unknown.

Broader study findings: Rapid post-treatment expansion, then contraction, generally preceding radiologic response, marked tumor-resident clones.

The sample in question was PBMCs, obtained about 22 weeks after starting pembrolizumab. The V gene is TRBV9, the J gene TRBJ2-1, with 9 bases identical to TRBD2. The sequence was collected from an adult with mismatch repair-deficient cancer. CDR3 nucleotide sequence: TGTGCCAGCAGCGTCCTAGCGGGGTATGAGCAGTTCTTC. Its translation is CASSVLAGYEQFF.